Detailed here is one T cell receptor beta chain. As yet, its antigen is unknown. Sample barcodes and UMIs were carried by the TCR alpha and TCR beta cDNA libraries that 5'RACE generated with constant-segment primers. TCRdb re-analysed the 5' RACE reads in MiXCR, keeping a single row per CDR3 protein. This sample has 470,000 or so distinct CDR3 sequences, with roughly 18% found just once. The CDR3 has 19 residues. Germline CDR1 is MGHRA and CDR2 is YSYEKL. V was cut by 4 bases and J by 0 bases, with 22 bases left in between. The entry originates in a study of T-cell memory formation after mild COVID-19. Study-wide results and limits: Among contracting clones, CD4+ were mainly CM/EM and CD8+ enriched in EMRA. The study detected some responding clones in pre-infection memory, suggesting cross-reactive memory joined.

This TCR derives from a man between 18 and 29 years old who had mild COVID-19 (a few samples of this study predate the infection). Cell type and time point are not known. Sequences were obtained from PBMCs or a T cell subset sorted from them (not recorded which). The V and J genes are TRBV4-1 and TRBJ1-5; tentative D call: TRBD1 (5 bases). CDR3 in amino acids: CASSRTGDARPYSNQPQHF. The CDR3 DNA follows: TGCGCCAGCAGCCGAACTGGGGACGCGCGACCTTATAGCAATCAGCCCCAGCATTTT.